What follows are 13 T cell receptor beta chains derived from one specimen sequenced in a study of regulatory T cells in long-lasting Graves disease. According to the study, TCR beta libraries were built with iRepertoire HTBI primers and CDR3-region Arm-PCR. TCRdb re-called the multiplex PCR reads with MiXCR, one entry per CDR3 protein. This sample has fewer than 600,000 distinct CDR3 sequences, with about 22% found just once. Indicated time point: persistent/refractory GD, antithyroid drugs over 5 years with positive TRAb. Researchers made the TCR library from RNA that was extracted from PBMCs. The sequenced sample was peripheral blood mononuclear cells (PBMCs), obtained when the disease was refractory, from a patient treated with antithyroid drugs. Receptors originate from a female donor with Graves disease.

This clonotype has a count of ten or more. The chain combines TRBV24-1 with TRBJ2-5, with D possibly called TRBD1 or TRBD2 (5 bases each). V was clipped by 7 bases and J by 1 base, with 9 bases between them. CDR1 and CDR2 from the germline V gene are KGHDR and SFDVKD. This CDR3 contains 13 residues. The CDR3 spells CATRGTAQETQYF. The CDR3 region has the DNA TGTGCCACCAGAGGGACCGCCCAAGAGACCCAGTACTTC.

The chain links TRBV6-2 or TRBV6-3 to TRBJ2-3, with TRBD1 identical over 9 bases. The length of the CDR3 is 14 residues. Germline loops: CDR1 MNHEY, CDR2 SVGEGT. V shed 6 bases and J 4 bases; nucleotides not matched to a gene: 5. The CDR3 bases are TGTGCCAGCAGGGACAGGGGTACGGCAGATACGCAGTATTTT. Its protein is CASRDRGTADTQYF.

This clonotype was picked up many times. The V call is TRBV28, the J call TRBJ1-5; maybe TRBD1 (5 bases). Trimming shortened V by 8 bases and J by 0 bases, and 14 bases separated the two germline ends. The CDR3 runs 15 residues. CDR1 MDHEN and CDR2 SYDVKM come from the germline V gene. DNA for the CDR3: TGTGCCAGCGGCATCGACAGTTATAGCAATCAGCCCCAGCATTTT. It is translated as CASGIDSYSNQPQHF.

This clonotype was seen repeatedly, ten times or more. At one boundary the junction diverges from the germline segment, which might be a read error. CDR3 in DNA: TGTGCCTCTTCCGGGGGGACTAGCGGGGCATGGCACTTC. Amino acid sequence: CASSGGTSGAWHF. The genes are TRBV7-2 and TRBJ2-7, with 13 positions matching TRBD2. The V gene's germline CDR1 is SGHTA and CDR2 FQGNSA. CDR3 length: 13 amino acids.

CDR3 residues: CAWSSNGYTF. The DNA for the CDR3 is TGTGCCTGGAGTTCCAATGGCTACACCTTC. V usage is TRBV30 and J usage is TRBJ1-2; D gene ambiguous. Looked up from germline, CDR1 is GTSNPN and CDR2 is SVGIG (reference sequence). Between the trimmed V and J ends, which lost 2 bases and 6 bases, there was a span of 4 bases. The length of the CDR3 is 10 residues. The full variable domain, with the rest looked up from reference TRBV30 and TRBJ1-2, is SQTIHQWPATLVQPVGSPLSLECTVEGTSNPNLYWYRQAAGRGLQLLFYSVGIGQISSEVPQNLSASRPQDRQFILSSKKLLLSDSGFYLCAWSSNGYTFGSGTRLTVV.

This clonotype has ten or more counts. The rearrangement uses TRBV15 and TRBJ1-5, with TRBD1 matching over 8 bases. Looked up from germline, CDR1 is LNHNV and CDR2 is YYDKDF (reference sequence). This CDR3 has 17 amino acids. Trimming removed 2 bases from V and 2 bases from J; junction bases left unmatched: 8. The CDR3, as DNA: TGTGCCACCAGCAGACCGGACAGGGACATAGGCAATCAGCCCCAGCATTTT. Residues: CATSRPDRDIGNQPQHF.

The V gene is TRBV7-2, the J gene TRBJ1-1; weak D call: TRBD1 (5 bases). Trimming stripped 7 bases from V and 4 bases from J, with 13 bases between. CDR1 is SGHTA, CDR2 FQGNSA, per germline. This CDR3 has 13 amino acids. The CDR3 DNA is TGTGCCAGCACCCTAACCAGGGTCACTGAAGCTTTCTTT. It translates to CASTLTRVTEAFF.

This clonotype was observed at least ten times. The chain joins TRBV2 to TRBJ2-5; 8 bases are shared with TRBD2. Germline CDR1 is SNHLY and CDR2 is FYNNEI. CDR3 length: 14 amino acids. V was pared by 10 bases and J by 4 bases, with 11 bases of the junction left unmatched. CDR3 coding DNA: TGTGCCATCTCTAGGGCGGGGGGAATAGAGACCCAGTACTTC. Protein sequence: CAISRAGGIETQYF.

V is TRBV6-5 and J is TRBJ2-7, with D possibly matching TRBD1 (6 bases). V was trimmed by 2 bases and J by 6 bases, leaving 14 bases between them. The CDR3 totals 14 residues. The germline gives CDR1 MNHEY, CDR2 SVGAGI. The CDR3 nucleotides read TGTGCCAGCAGTTACGCCCAGGGGAAGCGCGAGCAGTACTTC. Encoded protein: CASSYAQGKREQYF.

The sample holds many counts of this clonotype. This chain joins TRBV12-3 or TRBV12-4 and TRBJ1-4, with 8 positions matching TRBD1. V was pared by 6 bases and J by 7 bases, with 4 bases of the junction left unmatched. The CDR3 length is 13 residues. CDR3 sequence: CASSFGQGEKLFF. In DNA form, the CDR3 reads TGTGCCAGCAGCTTTGGACAGGGTGAAAAACTGTTTTTT.

As for this clonotype: Because the CDR3 is missing its conserved closing phenylalanine or tryptophan, this is likely a read error. V is TRBV18 and J is TRBJ2-7; no firm D call. This CDR3 comprises 13 residues. Germline assignment: CDR1 KGHSH and CDR2 LQKENI. With 3 bases removed from V and 0 bases from J, the gap between germline ends came to 6 bases. In DNA, the CDR3 is TGTGCCAGCTCACCCACGGCCTCCTACGAGCAGTACTCC. Encoded protein: CASSPTASYEQYS.

The rearrangement uses TRBV6-1 and TRBJ1-5; perhaps TRBD1 as D (5 bases). The germline V gene has CDR1 MNHNS and CDR2 SASEGT. This CDR3 is built from 14 residues. Between the trimmed V and J ends, which lost 6 bases and 5 bases, there was a span of 14 bases. CDR3 loop: CASSSGTQHQPQHF. In DNA form, the CDR3 reads TGTGCCAGCAGCTCCGGGACCCAGCATCAGCCCCAGCATTTT.

The J gene is TRBJ2-7, the V gene TRBV5-1; D could derive from TRBD1 or TRBD2 (6 bases each). The CDR3 length is 14 residues. The germline V gene has CDR1 SGHRS and CDR2 YFSETQ. Trimming took 4 bases from V and 6 from J, leaving 17 bases between them. This CDR3 reads CASSPWERGAEQYF. CDR3 in DNA: TGCGCCAGCAGCCCCTGGGAAAGGGGGGCCGAGCAGTACTTC.